This T cell receptor beta chain came from a study of PD-L1 blockade in urothelial cancer. For the study at large: Patients commenced atezolizumab in about 2014, and it was given at 1,200 mg intravenously every 3 weeks.

Measured with immunoSEQ multiplex PCR; TCRdb has only the in-frame clones, and not every one. The sample contains some 84,000 clones, around 87% of which appear only once. CDR1 and CDR2 from the germline V gene are LNHNV and YYDKDF (reference sequence). The V gene end was trimmed by 0 bases and the J gene end by 4 bases; junction bases not matched to a gene: 12. CDR3 length: 17 amino acids. This chain links TRBV15 with TRBJ2-7, with 7 nucleotides matching TRBD1. The source of this sequence is a woman aged 70-85 years with urothelial cancer. Here the sequenced sample was PBMCs, taken around atezolizumab (anti-PD-L1) treatment. The CDR3 coding sequence is TGTGCCACCAGCAGAGATCTCAAGGCAGGGGGAGAGTACGAGCAGTACTTC. Protein: CATSRDLKAGGEYEQYF.